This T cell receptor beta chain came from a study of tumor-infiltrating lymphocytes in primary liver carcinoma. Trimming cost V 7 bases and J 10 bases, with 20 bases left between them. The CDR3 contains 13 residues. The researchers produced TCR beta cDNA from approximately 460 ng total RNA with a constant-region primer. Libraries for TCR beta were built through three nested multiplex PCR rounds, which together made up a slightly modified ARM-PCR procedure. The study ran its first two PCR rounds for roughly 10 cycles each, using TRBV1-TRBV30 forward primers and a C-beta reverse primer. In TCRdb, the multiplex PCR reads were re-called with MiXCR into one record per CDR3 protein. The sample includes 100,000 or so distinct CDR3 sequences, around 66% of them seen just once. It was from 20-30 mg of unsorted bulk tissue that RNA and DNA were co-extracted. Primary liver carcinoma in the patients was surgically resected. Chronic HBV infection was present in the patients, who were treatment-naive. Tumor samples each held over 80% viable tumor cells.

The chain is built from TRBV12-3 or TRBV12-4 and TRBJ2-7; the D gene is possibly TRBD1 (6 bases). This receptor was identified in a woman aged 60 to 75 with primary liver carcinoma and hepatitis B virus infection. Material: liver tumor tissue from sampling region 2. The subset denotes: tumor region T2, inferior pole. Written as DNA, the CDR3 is TGTGCCAGCATCACTAGAGCCGCAGGGGAACAGTACTTC. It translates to CASITRAAGEQYF.